This TCR beta chain was observed in a study of chemoradiotherapy in HPV16-positive cancers. Broader study findings: The functional HPV-specific definition rests on just a couple of HPV16-positive patients.

Libraries were prepared by immunoSEQ multiplex PCR; TCRdb keeps only in-frame clonotypes and omits some of them. The profile covers over 6,000 clones, with approximately 80% appearing a single time and just under 3% taken by the ten largest. For this clone: The antigen is not known.

The sequencing here drew on blood, taken from a patient who underwent chemoradiotherapy. The TCR originated in a human donor with HPV-associated anogenital cancer.

In DNA, the CDR3 is TGCGCCAGCAGCTTTTCCCTAGCGGGGGGCGAGACCCAGTACTTC. Translating it yields CASSFSLAGGETQYF. V gene TRBV5-1 combines with J gene TRBJ2-5, with 11 positions matching TRBD2. Losses at the gene ends were 2 bases for V and 5 bases for J; bases not matched to a gene: 5. Germline CDR1 SGHRS, CDR2 YFSETQ. The CDR3 is made up of 15 amino acids.